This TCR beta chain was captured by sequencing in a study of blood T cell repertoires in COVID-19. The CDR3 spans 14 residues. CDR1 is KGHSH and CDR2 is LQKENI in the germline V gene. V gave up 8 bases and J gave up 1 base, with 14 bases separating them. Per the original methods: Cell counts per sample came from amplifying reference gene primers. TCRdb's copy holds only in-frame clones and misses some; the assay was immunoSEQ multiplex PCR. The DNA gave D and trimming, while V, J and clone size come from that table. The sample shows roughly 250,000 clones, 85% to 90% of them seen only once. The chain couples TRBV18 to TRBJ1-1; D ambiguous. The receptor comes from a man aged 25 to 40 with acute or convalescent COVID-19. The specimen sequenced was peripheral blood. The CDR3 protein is CASTLAVANTEAFF. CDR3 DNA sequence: TGTGCCAGCACTTTGGCGGTGGCGAACACTGAAGCTTTCTTT.